Listed below are T cell receptor beta chains from one sample, sequenced in a study of tissue T cells after allogeneic stem cell transplantation. Generated by immunoSEQ multiplex PCR, the TCRdb table keeps only in-frame clones and is missing some. The sample consists of some 4,500 clones, more than 65% of them appearing once. Here the sequenced sample was duodenal tissue, taken at autopsy. These receptors all come from a female patient aged 18 to 49 with steroid-refractory graft-versus-host disease after an allogeneic stem cell transplant. These T cells may partly come from the graft donor. Each CDR3 is given with its conserved first and last residue. Rows may omit the clone size; those that give it use once, few, many or a size class.

TRBJ2-7,TRBV2,-,CASSAETHLRYEQYF
TRBJ1-2,TRBV5-1,few,CASSLVAVANYGYTF
TRBJ1-2,TRBV7-9,few,CASSGRRYGYTF
TRBJ2-7,TRBV5-1,-,CASSPAVGGAAYEQYF
TRBJ2-7,TRBV12-5,-,CASGLVGTGTFSYEQYF
TRBJ2-7,TRBV15,few,CATSWGRGAYEQYF
TRBJ2-2,TRBV6-5,-,CASSYSYPQTGELFF
TRBJ2-3,TRBV5-4,-,CASSLVAGRDTQYF
TRBJ1-3,TRBV19,once,CASSPSQQVSGNTIYF
TRBJ1-4,TRBV5-1,-,CASSLRAGSNEKLFF
TRBJ1-2,TRBV6-6,-,CASSYSGSPPYGYTF
TRBJ1-5,TRBV10-3,-,CASNRGLGQPQHF
TRBJ1-4,TRBV11-2,-,CASSFRQSTTNEKLFF
TRBJ1-3,TRBV7-2,-,CASSSQGSGNTIYF
TRBJ2-7,TRBV13,-,CASSLSTYEQYF
TRBJ1-4,TRBV19,-,CASSSGWRGNEKLFF
TRBJ2-7,TRBV6-5,-,CASSYSRQGANEQYF
TRBJ2-1,TRBV7-9,-,CASSTPGGQSSYNEQFF
TRBJ1-1,TRBV27,-,CASSPRRGGNTEAFF
TRBJ2-7,TRBV6-5,-,CASSLEAPSGYEQYF
TRBJ1-2,TRBV7-9,-,CASSPPFLTGLTGYTF
TRBJ1-2,TRBV5-6,-,CASSYWTLSGYTF
TRBJ2-5,TRBV6-5,-,CASTPGGAETQYF
TRBJ2-1,TRBV4-2,few,CASSQRGLAGGYNEQFF
TRBJ2-2,TRBV6-5,few,CAERDRVNTGELFF
TRBJ2-5,TRBV19,-,CASSIREGLETQYF